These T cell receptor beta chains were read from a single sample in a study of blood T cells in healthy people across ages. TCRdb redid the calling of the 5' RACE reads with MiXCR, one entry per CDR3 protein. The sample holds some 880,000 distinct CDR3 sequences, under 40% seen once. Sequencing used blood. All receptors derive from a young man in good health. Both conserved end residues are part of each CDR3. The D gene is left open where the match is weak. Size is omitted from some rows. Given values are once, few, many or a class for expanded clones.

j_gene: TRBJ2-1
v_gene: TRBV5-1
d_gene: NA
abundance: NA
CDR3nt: TGCGCCAGCAGCCGGAACTCTCTACGAGAGCAGTTCTTC
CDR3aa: CASSRNSLREQFF

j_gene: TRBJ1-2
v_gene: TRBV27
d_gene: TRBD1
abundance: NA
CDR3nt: TGTGCCAGCAGTCCCACGACAGGGTCTAACTATGGCTACACCTTC
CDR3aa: CASSPTTGSNYGYTF

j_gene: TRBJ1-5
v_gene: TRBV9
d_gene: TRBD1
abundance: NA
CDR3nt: TGTGCCAGCAGCCCGGGACAGGGGGCGAGTATTCAGCCCCAGCATTTT
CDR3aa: CASSPGQGASIQPQHF

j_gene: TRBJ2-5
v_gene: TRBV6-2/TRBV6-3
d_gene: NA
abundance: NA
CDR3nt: TGTGCCAGCACCACCCGGGACCGCAATGAGCAGTACTTC
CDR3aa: CASTTRDRNEQYF

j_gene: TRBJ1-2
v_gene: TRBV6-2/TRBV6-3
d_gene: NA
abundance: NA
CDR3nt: TGTGCCAGCAGTCAGATACTGGGTGTTCAGGGCCTCCATGGCTACACCTTC
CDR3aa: CASSQILGVQGLHGYTF

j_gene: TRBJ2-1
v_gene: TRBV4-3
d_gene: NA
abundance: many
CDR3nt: TGCGCCAGCAGCCATGGCAACAGGGACAATGAGCAGTTCTTC
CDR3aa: CASSHGNRDNEQFF

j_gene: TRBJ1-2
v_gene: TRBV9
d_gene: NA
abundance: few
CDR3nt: TGTGCCAGCAGCGTAGTGGACAGCTCTAACTATGGCTACACCTTC
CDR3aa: CASSVVDSSNYGYTF

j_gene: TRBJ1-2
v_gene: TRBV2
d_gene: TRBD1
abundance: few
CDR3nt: TGTGCCAGCAGGGGGACAGTTTATGGCTACACCTTC
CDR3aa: CASRGTVYGYTF

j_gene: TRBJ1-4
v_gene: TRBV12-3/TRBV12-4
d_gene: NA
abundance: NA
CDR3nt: TGTGCCAGCAGTTTATTTGCCGGCAGGAGTGAAAAACTGTTTTTT
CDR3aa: CASSLFAGRSEKLFF

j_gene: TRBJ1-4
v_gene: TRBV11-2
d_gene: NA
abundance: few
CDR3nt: TGTGCCAGCAGCTTAGTTTCATCCGCTGTCCGGGGCAGAGGGAATAATGAAAAACTGTTTTTT
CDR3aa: CASSLVSSAVRGRGNNEKLFF

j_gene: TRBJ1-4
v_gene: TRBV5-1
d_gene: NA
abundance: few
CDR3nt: TGCGCCAGCAGCACCATCAGGGCGGGGGGTAATGAAAAACTGTTTTTT
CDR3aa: CASSTIRAGGNEKLFF

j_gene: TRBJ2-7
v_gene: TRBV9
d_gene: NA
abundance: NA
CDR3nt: TGTGCCAGCAGCGTATCAGGGACAAGCTCCTACGAGCAGTACTTC
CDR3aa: CASSVSGTSSYEQYF

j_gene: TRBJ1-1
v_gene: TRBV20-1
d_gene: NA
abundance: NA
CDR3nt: TGCAGTGCTATTAAGGGAATGAACACTGAAGCTTTCTTT
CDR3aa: CSAIKGMNTEAFF

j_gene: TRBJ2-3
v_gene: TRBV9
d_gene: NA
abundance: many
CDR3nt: TGTGCCAGCAGCCAGGGCCGAACACAGAGCACAGATACGCAGTATTTT
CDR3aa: CASSQGRTQSTDTQYF

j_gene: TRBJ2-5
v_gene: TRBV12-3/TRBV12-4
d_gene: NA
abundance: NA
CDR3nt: TGTGCCAGCAGTTTTCTACCCCCGGCAGGGCAAGAGACCCAGTACTTC
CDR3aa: CASSFLPPAGQETQYF

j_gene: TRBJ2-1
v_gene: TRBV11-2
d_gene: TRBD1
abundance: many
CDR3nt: TGTGCCAGCACCCTAGGACAGGCAGGTGAGCAGTTCTTC
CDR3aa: CASTLGQAGEQFF

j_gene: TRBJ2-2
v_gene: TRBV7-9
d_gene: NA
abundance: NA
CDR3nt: TGTGCCAGAAGCCCCAAAGCCCGACAGGAGCCGAACACCGGGGAGCTGTTTTTT
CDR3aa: CARSPKARQEPNTGELFF

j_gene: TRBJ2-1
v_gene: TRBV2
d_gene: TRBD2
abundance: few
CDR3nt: TGTGCCAGCAGTATTAAGCGGGGGACCAACAATGAGCAGTTCTTC
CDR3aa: CASSIKRGTNNEQFF

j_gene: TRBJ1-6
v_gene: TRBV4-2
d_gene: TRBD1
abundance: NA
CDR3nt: TGTGCCAGCAAGCAGGGGGTTACTTATAATTCACCCCTCCACTTT
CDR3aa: CASKQGVTYNSPLHF

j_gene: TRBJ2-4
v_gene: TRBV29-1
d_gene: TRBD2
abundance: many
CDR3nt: TGCAGCGTTGTACGCGGGGGGGCCTCCAAAAACATTCAGTACTTC
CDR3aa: CSVVRGGASKNIQYF

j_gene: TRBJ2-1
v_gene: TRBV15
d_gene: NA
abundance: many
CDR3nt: TGTGCCACCAGCAGGCAAGACGGGTATGAGCAGTTCTTC
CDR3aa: CATSRQDGYEQFF

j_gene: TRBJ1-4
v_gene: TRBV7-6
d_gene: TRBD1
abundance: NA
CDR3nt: TGTGCCAGCAGGCCCGGGACAGAACATGAAAAACTGTTTTTT
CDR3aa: CASRPGTEHEKLFF

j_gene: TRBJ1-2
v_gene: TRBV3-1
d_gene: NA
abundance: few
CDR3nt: TGTGCCAGCAGCCAAGATCTCATGTTCCGGGAGGGCTACACCTTC
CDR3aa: CASSQDLMFREGYTF

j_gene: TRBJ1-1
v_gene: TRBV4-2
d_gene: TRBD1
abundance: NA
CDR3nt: TGTGCCAGCAGCCAAGCTGGGACAGGGGGCGGAAACACTGAAGCTTTCTTT
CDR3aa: CASSQAGTGGGNTEAFF

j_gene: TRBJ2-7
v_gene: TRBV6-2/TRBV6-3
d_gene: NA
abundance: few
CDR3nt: TGTGCCAGCGGTCAGCACTACGAGCAGTACTTC
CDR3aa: CASGQHYEQYF

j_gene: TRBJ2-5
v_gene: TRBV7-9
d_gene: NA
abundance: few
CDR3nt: TGTGCCAGCAGCTTCGGTGGGGCAGGGTTTGAGCAGTACTTC
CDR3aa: CASSFGGAGFEQYF

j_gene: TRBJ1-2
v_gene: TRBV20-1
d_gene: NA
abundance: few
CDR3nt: TGCAGTGCTGGAAGCTATGGCTACACCTTC
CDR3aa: CSAGSYGYTF

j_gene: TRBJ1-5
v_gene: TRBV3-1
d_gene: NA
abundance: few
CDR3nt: TGTGCCAGCAGCCAACCGAACAGGGAAATTCAGCCCCAGCATTTT
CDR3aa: CASSQPNREIQPQHF

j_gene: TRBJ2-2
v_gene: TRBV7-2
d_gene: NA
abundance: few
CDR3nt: TGTGCCAGCAGCTTAGTCGGAGGAACTCCGACCGGGGAGCTGTTTTTT
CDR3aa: CASSLVGGTPTGELFF

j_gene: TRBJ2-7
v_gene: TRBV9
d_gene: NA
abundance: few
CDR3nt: TGTGCCAGCAGCTCCGCCGACTTAGGGAATGAGCAGTACTTC
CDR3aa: CASSSADLGNEQYF

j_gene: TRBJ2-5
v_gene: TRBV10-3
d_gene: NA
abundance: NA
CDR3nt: TGTGCCATCAGTGAAAGGCGCTGGGAGACCCAGTACTTC
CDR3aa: CAISERRWETQYF

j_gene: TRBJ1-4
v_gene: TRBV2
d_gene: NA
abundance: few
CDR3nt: TGTGCCAGCAGTAGATCACGGGAACTGTTTTTT
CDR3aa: CASSRSRELFF

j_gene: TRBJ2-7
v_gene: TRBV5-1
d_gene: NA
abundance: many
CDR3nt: TGCGCCAGCAGCTACACTGAAAGCTACGAGCAGTACTTC
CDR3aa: CASSYTESYEQYF

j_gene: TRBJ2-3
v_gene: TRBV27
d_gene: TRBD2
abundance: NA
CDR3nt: TGTGCCAGCAGTTCTGGACTAGCGGGGTGGGCAGATACGCAGTATTTT
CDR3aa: CASSSGLAGWADTQYF

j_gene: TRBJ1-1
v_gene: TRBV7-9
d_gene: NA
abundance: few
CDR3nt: TGTGCCAGCAGCTTAGGGGTCTCCTGGGACACTGAAGCTTTCTTT
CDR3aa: CASSLGVSWDTEAFF

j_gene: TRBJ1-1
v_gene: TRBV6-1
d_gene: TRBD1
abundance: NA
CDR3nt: TGTGCCAGCATTTCACCGGGACAGGGGAACACTGAAGCTTTCTTT
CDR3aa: CASISPGQGNTEAFF

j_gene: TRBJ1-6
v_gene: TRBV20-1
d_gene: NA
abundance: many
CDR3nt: TGCAGTGCTGCAGACAGTTATAATTCACCCCTCCACTTT
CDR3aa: CSAADSYNSPLHF

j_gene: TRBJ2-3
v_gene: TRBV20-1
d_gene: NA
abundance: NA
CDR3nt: TGCAGTGCTTTGCGCGGGGAGGCGGTAGATACGCAGTATTTT
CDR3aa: CSALRGEAVDTQYF

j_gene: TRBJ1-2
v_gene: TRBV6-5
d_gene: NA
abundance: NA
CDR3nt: TGTGCCAGCAGTCCCATGATGGGCAACTATGGCTACACCTTC
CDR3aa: CASSPMMGNYGYTF

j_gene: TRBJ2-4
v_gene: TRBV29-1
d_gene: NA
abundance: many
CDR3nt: TGCAGCGTTGCCGGGATTCTAGCCAAAAACATTCAGTACTTC
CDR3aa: CSVAGILAKNIQYF

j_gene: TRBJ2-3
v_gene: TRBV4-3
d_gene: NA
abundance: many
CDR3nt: TGCGCCAGCAGCCCCTCCGCCGGCACAGATACGCAGTATTTT
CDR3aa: CASSPSAGTDTQYF

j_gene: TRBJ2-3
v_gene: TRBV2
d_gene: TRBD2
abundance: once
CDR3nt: TGTGCCAGCAGTGTTAGGACTAGCGGAACAGATACGCAGTATTTT
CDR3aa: CASSVRTSGTDTQYF

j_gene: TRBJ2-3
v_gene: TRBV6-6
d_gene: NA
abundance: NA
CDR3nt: TGTGCCAGCAGTAATCTTAAATCGTTGTCAGATACGCAGTATTTT
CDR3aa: CASSNLKSLSDTQYF